The 31 T cell receptor beta chains listed next were all sequenced from one sample in a study of metastatic and nonmetastatic thyroid tumors. Among the patients, none had received any treatment before thyroid surgery. TCRdb used MiXCR to call clones anew from the PCR reads. The sample contains roughly 29,000 clones, 20% to 30% of which appear only once. Sequencing used blood. The source is a female donor with papillary thyroid cancer or a benign thyroid nodule (not recorded which). Some clones in this sample may be carry-over from other donors' samples.

This clone has at least ten counts. Other nucleotide sequences in the sample specify the same CDR3. V and J are TRBV19 and TRBJ2-2, with 8 positions matching TRBD1. CDR3 size: 16 residues. The junction had 8 bases not matched to a gene; V was cut back by 5 bases and J by 3 bases. Germline assignment: CDR1 LNHDA and CDR2 SQIVND (reference sequence). The CDR3, as DNA: TGTGCCAGTAGTCGGAGACAGGGGAGAGACACCGGGGAGCTGTTTTTT. Translation gives CASSRRQGRDTGELFF.

This clone was detected many times. The V gene is TRBV3-1, the J gene TRBJ1-6; D is undetermined. This CDR3 has 12 amino acids. V shed 6 bases and J shed 7 bases, with 7 bases lying between them. CDR1 is LGHDT, CDR2 YNNKEL, per germline (reference sequence). CDR3 nucleotide sequence: TGTGCCAGCAGGGACCTAAATTCACCCCTCCACTTT. Translation: CASRDLNSPLHF.

Many counts were recorded for this clone. The CDR3 nucleotides are TGTGCCAGCAGTTCGCCAGGCGGCACAGATACGCAGTATTTT. Protein: CASSSPGGTDTQYF. The V and J genes are TRBV28 and TRBJ2-3; D not resolved. Trimming removed 4 bases at V and 1 base at J, with 9 bases between. This CDR3 has 14 amino acids. Germline V gives CDR1 MDHEN, CDR2 SYDVKM.

This clone has just a few counts. This may arise from a read error, as a much more abundant clone is one base away. For the CDR3, the DNA is TGCGCCAGCGGCTTGGCTTTTTCTACTGAAGCTTTCTTT. Translating it yields CASGLAFSTEAFF. The J gene is TRBJ1-1, the V gene TRBV5-1; D is undetermined. In germline, CDR1 is SGHRS, CDR2 YFSETQ. The CDR3 length is 13 residues.

As concerns this clone: At one of its ends the junction is not consistent with the germline gene, which may arise from a read error. The DNA of the CDR3 is TGTGTCAGCAGTGAAGTGGCCGGGACAGGGATTCTTCGTGGCTGCACCTTC. It translates to CVSSEVAGTGILRGCTF. V is TRBV6-1 and J is TRBJ1-2, with 9 bases matching TRBD1. This CDR3 is built from 17 residues. The germline gives CDR1 MNHNS, CDR2 SASEGT.

This clone was seen repeatedly, ten times or more. The V and J genes are TRBV20-1 and TRBJ2-1; TRBD1 matches at 7 bases. The CDR3 loop spans 14 amino acids. CDR1 DFQATT and CDR2 SNEGSKA come from the germline V gene (reference sequence). After removal of 6 bases from V and 7 bases from J, the junction contained 12 bases not matched to a gene. CDR3 in DNA: TGCAGTGCCTCCCAAGGGGGCGAAGGGAATGAGCAGTTCTTC. Its protein product is CSASQGGEGNEQFF.

This clone was recorded many times. V gene TRBV13 combines with J gene TRBJ2-1; D is unresolved. The CDR3 contains 17 residues. From germline, CDR1 is PRHDT and CDR2 FYEKMQ (reference sequence). Trimming stripped 5 bases from V and 0 bases from J, with 17 bases between. CDR3 sequence reads: CASSLRLVPSSYNEQFF. DNA for the CDR3: TGTGCCAGCAGCCTGCGTTTGGTCCCTAGCTCCTACAATGAGCAGTTCTTC. Variable domain in full (rest from reference TRBV13 and TRBJ2-1): AAGVIQSPRHLIKEKRETATLKCYPIPRHDTVYWYQQGPGQDPQFLISFYEKMQSDKGSIPDRFSAQQFSDYHSELNMSSLELGDSALYFCASSLRLVPSSYNEQFFGPGTRLTVL.

Ten or more counts support this clone. J is TRBJ2-7 and V is TRBV5-6; D is perhaps TRBD1 (5 bases). The CDR3 contains 14 residues. The germline gives CDR1 SGHDT, CDR2 YYEEEE. V was pared by 0 bases and J by 0 bases, with 7 bases between. The CDR3 DNA follows: TGTGCCAGCAGCTTGGGACAGCACTCCTACGAGCAGTACTTC. Translation: CASSLGQHSYEQYF.

Ten or more counts support this clone. Other DNA sequences in the same sample also yield this CDR3. The chain links TRBV6-1 to TRBJ1-1; D is uncertain. The CDR3 totals 16 residues. V dropped 7 bases and J dropped 5 bases, with 23 bases sitting between them. Per the germline V gene, CDR1 is MNHNS and CDR2 is SASEGT. Here the CDR3 reads CASKIRWGRVFTEAFF. In nucleotides, the CDR3 is TGTGCCAGCAAAATCCGTTGGGGTCGGGTGTTTACTGAAGCTTTCTTT.

Of note for this clone: A read error may produce the germline difference seen at one junction end. This sequence joins TRBV11-1 and TRBJ2-3; D is undetermined. The CDR3 runs 15 residues. In germline, CDR1 is SGHAT, CDR2 FQDESV (reference sequence). CDR3 nucleotides: TGTGCCAGCAGCTTAAAGGGCGGTAACACAGATATGCAGTATTTT. It is translated as CASSLKGGNTDMQYF.

This clone was picked up a small number of times. The chain combines TRBV24-1 with TRBJ2-7, with 7 bases aligning to TRBD2. Germline lookup yields CDR1 KGHDR and CDR2 SFDVKD. The CDR3 is made up of 13 amino acids. DNA of the CDR3: TGTGCCACCAGTGATCCGGGAGGCTACGAGCAGTATGTC. Translated: CATSDPGGYEQYV.

The chain uses TRBV6-1 and TRBJ1-6; tentative D call: TRBD1 (6 bases). Trimming left V 7 bases short and J 6 bases short, with 16 bases between. The CDR3 consists of 15 residues. Germline V gene data show CDR1 as MNHNS and CDR2 as SASEGT. This chain's CDR3 is CASIGAGGLNSPLHF. The CDR3 DNA reads TGTGCCAGCATTGGCGCCGGGGGCCTTAATTCACCCCTCCACTTT.

With respect to this clone: This is likely a read error, given that the CDR3 carries no conserved phenylalanine or tryptophan at its end. No DNA is shown, since the ends of the CDR3 on it are uncertain; the CDR3 is the one TCRdb lists. V and J are TRBV7-2 and TRBJ2-5; the table gives TRBD2 as D, unverified against the DNA. The germline CDR1 and CDR2 sequences are SGHTA and FQGNSA. From its first to its last residue, the CDR3 has 15 amino acids. The CDR3 is CASSLVQTGAETKYL.

There are a few counts of this clone. The chain has TRBV6-4 and TRBJ2-1; TRBD1 agrees at 8 bases. This CDR3 contains 15 residues. V was clipped by 8 bases and J by 1 base; unmatched bases: 7. Germline V lookup: CDR1 MRHNA, CDR2 SNTAGT. Here the CDR3 DNA reads TGTGCCAGCGCGACAGGGGAAGGGTCCTACAATGAGCAGTTCTTC. It translates to CASATGEGSYNEQFF.

Comments on this clone: One end of the junction varies from germline; a read error may be responsible. The CDR3 loop is CASRPGGHKEQFF. CDR3 nucleotide sequence: TGTGCCAGCCGACCGGGGGGCCACAAAGAGCAGTTCTTC. The chain is built from TRBV6-8 and TRBJ2-1, with D possibly being TRBD2 (7 bases). Germline CDR1 MNHGY, CDR2 SAAAGT. This CDR3 is 13 amino acids long.

This chain uses TRBV6-4 with TRBJ2-7; D gene ambiguous. This CDR3 has 12 amino acids. Germline V lookup: CDR1 MRHNA, CDR2 SNTAGT. Between the trimmed V and J ends, which lost 9 bases and 11 bases, there was a span of 20 bases. The CDR3 region has the DNA TGTGCCAGTATTGACTCGAATCGGGCGGAGTACTTC. Translating gives CASIDSNRAEYF.

This clone was counted many times. The genes are TRBV19 and TRBJ2-5; either TRBD1 or TRBD2 may supply D (5 bases each). The V and J ends lost 8 bases and 0 bases respectively, with 13 bases between them. CDR3 length equals 14 residues. Germline V CDR1 and CDR2: LNHDA, SQIVND (reference sequence). This CDR3 reads CASRGRLYQETQYF. Written as DNA, the CDR3 is TGTGCCAGTCGGGGCCGTTTGTACCAAGAGACCCAGTACTTC.

The rearrangement links TRBV6-1 to TRBJ2-7, with 7 bases that match TRBD1. Germline values: CDR1 MNHNS, CDR2 SASEGT. The CDR3 covers 12 residues. V lost 8 bases, J lost 7 bases, and 8 bases stayed unmatched. The CDR3 loop reads CASSKAGGEQYF. The DNA for the CDR3 is TGTGCCAGCTCGAAGGCAGGGGGTGAGCAGTACTTC.

In its sample, this clone was seen a few times. The CDR3 reads CASSYKQGGGGYTF. DNA for the CDR3: TGTGCCAGCAGTTACAAACAGGGGGGTGGTGGCTACACCTTC. The V call is TRBV6-2 or TRBV6-3, the J call TRBJ1-2; 8 nucleotides align to TRBD1. The CDR3 spans 14 residues. J lost 7 bases, V lost 2 bases, and 6 bases had no gene match. Germline V gene data show CDR1 as MNHEY and CDR2 as SVGEGT.

In this sample, this clone turned up many times. This rearrangement joins TRBV19 to TRBJ1-5, with no clear D. Germline CDR1 reads LNHDA; CDR2 reads SQIVND (reference sequence). V was shortened by 3 bases and J by 1 base, with 13 bases between the two germline ends. This CDR3 spans 16 amino acids. CDR3 nucleotide sequence: TGTGCCAGTAGTATTGGAGACTCCCGAAGCAATCAGCCCCAGCATTTT. This codes for CASSIGDSRSNQPQHF.

This clone was observed at least ten times. The chain couples TRBV7-2 to TRBJ2-5, with 8 bases matching TRBD2. This CDR3 has 16 residues. V was pared by 2 bases and J by 1 base, with 6 bases of the junction left unmatched. Germline assignment: CDR1 SGHTA and CDR2 FQGNSA. Here the CDR3 reads CASSLQPSGFQETQYF. CDR3 in DNA: TGTGCCAGCAGCTTACAACCTAGCGGGTTCCAAGAGACCCAGTACTTC.

A word on this clone: A much larger clone lies one base from this, so it may be a read error. The chain joins TRBV3-1 to TRBJ2-2, with 8 bases identical to TRBD2. The CDR3 has 17 residues. CDR1 and CDR2 from the germline V gene are LGHDT and YNNKEL (reference sequence). CDR3 loop: CVSSQDTAGVATGELFF. The CDR3 DNA is TGTGTCAGCAGCCAAGACACAGCGGGAGTGGCCACCGGGGAGCTGTTTTTT.

About this clone: One junction end does not reproduce the germline sequence, and a read error may be involved. The chain couples TRBV5-4 to TRBJ2-7, with 7 bases fitting TRBD2. This CDR3 is built from 20 residues. Germline CDR1 SGHNT, CDR2 YYREEE (reference sequence). CDR3 nucleotides: TGTGCTAGCAGCTTGTGGGGACTGCGAATCTGGCGACCTCGGACTAGGGAGCGGTACTTC. Translating it yields CASSLWGLRIWRPRTRERYF.

With regard to this clone: This same CDR3 is encoded by further DNA sequences in the sample. The V gene is TRBV20-1, the J gene TRBJ2-5, with 7 bases fitting TRBD2. The CDR3 is 15 residues long. Germline V gene data show CDR1 as DFQATT and CDR2 as SNEGSKA (reference sequence). Trimming at V came to 3 bases and at J to 0 bases, leaving 7 bases not matched to a gene. CDR3 sequence reads: CSASGGGGYQETQYF. Written as DNA, the CDR3 is TGCAGTGCTAGTGGTGGGGGGGGTTACCAAGAGACCCAGTACTTC.

This clone was counted many times. The rearrangement links TRBV20-1 to TRBJ1-5; 10 positions agree with TRBD1. CDR1 DFQATT and CDR2 SNEGSKA come from the germline V gene (reference sequence). CDR3 length: 16 amino acids. With 6 bases clipped from V and 0 bases from J, the junction kept 8 bases outside the gene matches. CDR3 in DNA: TGCAGTGCCCTTGGACAGGGGGTTCTTAGCAATCAGCCCCAGCATTTT. As protein: CSALGQGVLSNQPQHF.

This clone was observed a single time. This could be a read error, since a much larger clone is one nucleotide away. J is TRBJ2-5 and V is TRBV20-1, with 10 nucleotides matching TRBD1. Looked up from germline, CDR1 is DFQATT and CDR2 is SNEGSKA (reference sequence). The V segment lost 2 bases and the J segment 5 bases; nucleotides outside the gene matches: 11. The CDR3 spans 16 residues. The CDR3 nucleotides are TGCAGTGCTAGACTACCGGGACAGGGGAACAAGGAGACCCAGTACTTC. This gives the protein CSARLPGQGNKETQYF.

Worth noting for this clone: A clone one base away is much larger, so this may be a read error. The identical CDR3 is also encoded by other nucleotide sequences in the sample. The chain joins TRBV2 to TRBJ2-5; D unclear. The length of the CDR3 is 18 residues. Germline V gene sequence: CDR1 SNHLY, CDR2 FYNNEI. CDR3 sequence: CASSPILGGATEEETQYF. The CDR3 nucleotides are TGCGCCAGCAGTCCTATCCTTGGCGGAGCTACCGAAGAAGAGACCCAGTACTTC.

This clone was recorded many times. This chain joins TRBV5-1 and TRBJ2-7; TRBD1 aligns across 7 bases. Germline CDR1 and CDR2: SGHRS and YFSETQ. This CDR3 spans 15 amino acids. The V gene end was trimmed by 4 bases and the J gene end by 2 bases; junction bases not matched to a gene: 9. The CDR3 reads CASSLDRAPPYEQYF. In DNA form, the CDR3 reads TGCGCCAGCAGCCTCGACAGGGCTCCCCCCTACGAGCAGTACTTC.

About this clone: At one of its ends the junction is not consistent with the germline gene, which may arise from a read error. The V call is TRBV7-2, the J call TRBJ2-3; D possibly uses TRBD1 or TRBD2 (5 bases each). The CDR3 is 14 amino acids. Germline-derived CDR1 and CDR2 are SGHTA and FQGNSA. CDR3 sequence: CASSFVGARDTQCF. CDR3 DNA: TGTGCCAGCAGCTTTGTAGGGGCGAGGGATACGCAGTGTTTT. The full variable domain, its missing parts supplied by reference TRBV7-2 and TRBJ2-3, is GAGVSQSPSNKVTEKGKDVELRCDPISGHTALYWYRQSLGQGLEFLIYFQGNSAPDKSGLPSDRFSAERTGGSVSTLTIQRTQQEDSAVYLCASSFVGARDTQCFGPGTRLTVL.

This clone was seen more than once but under ten times. The chain employs TRBV10-3 and TRBJ2-5, with TRBD2 matching 14 bases. Germline CDR1 is ENHRY and CDR2 is SYGVKD. J lost 4 bases, V lost 2 bases, and 6 bases had no gene match. This CDR3 is built from 17 residues. CDR3 bases: TGTGCCATCAGTGAGGGACTAGCGGGAGGTCTAGGAGAGACCCAGTACTTC. Translation: CAISEGLAGGLGETQYF.

This clone was found a few times. The V gene is TRBV28, the J gene TRBJ2-7; TRBD1 agrees at 8 bases. The CDR3 totals 13 residues. V gave up 6 bases and J gave up 3 bases; unmatched junction bases: 4. The V gene's germline CDR1 is MDHEN and CDR2 SYDVKM. DNA of the CDR3: TGTGCCAGCAGGGGACAGGTTGACTACGAGCAGTACTTC. As protein: CASRGQVDYEQYF.